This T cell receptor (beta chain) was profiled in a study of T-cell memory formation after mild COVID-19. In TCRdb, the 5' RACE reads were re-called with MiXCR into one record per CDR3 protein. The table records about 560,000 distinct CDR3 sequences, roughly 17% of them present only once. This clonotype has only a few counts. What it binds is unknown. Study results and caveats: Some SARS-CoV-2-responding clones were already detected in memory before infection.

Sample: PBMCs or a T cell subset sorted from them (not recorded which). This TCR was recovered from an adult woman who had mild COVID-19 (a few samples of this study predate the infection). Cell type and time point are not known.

DNA for the CDR3: TGCGCCAGCAGCCAAGCGTTCGGCGGAGTCACTGAAGCTTTCTTT. Amino acid sequence: CASSQAFGGVTEAFF. The V call is TRBV4-3, the J call TRBJ1-1; D gene uncertain. Germline V lookup: CDR1 LGHNA, CDR2 YSLEER. Between the trimmed V and J ends, which lost 1 base and 4 bases, there was a span of 13 bases. The CDR3 consists of 15 residues.